This T cell receptor beta chain was observed in a study of spatial heterogeneity in lung cancer. V lost 6 bases and J lost 3, with 9 bases in between. The CDR3 covers 12 residues. CDR1 and CDR2 (germline): SNHLY, FYNNEI. MiXCR, run by TCRdb on the 5' RACE reads, gives a single entry per CDR3 protein. The sample includes about 38,000 distinct CDR3 sequences, less than 6% of them seen just once. Time point given: sample taken at primary tumor resection. Whole RNA was taken from tumor, nontumor lung or frozen PBMC; it was then sequenced unsorted. A total of approximately 75 untreated early-stage non-small cell lung cancer patients served as donors. Study-level points and caveats: Relative to follow-up, resection was when ubiquitous expanded tumor TCRs appeared more in blood.

This clonotype was detected many times. Its antigen remains unknown. Material: PBMCs, obtained at surgery. This sequence was found in a male donor with early-stage non-small cell lung cancer. The chain links TRBV2 to TRBJ2-7; no definite D call. This CDR3 is CASRGLSYEQYF. The DNA of the CDR3 is TGTGCCAGCAGGGGCCTTAGCTACGAGCAGTACTTC.